Included here is one T cell receptor beta chain sequence, with context. The sample is drawn from a study of cytomegalovirus exposure and HLA in healthy donors. In the PCR, 60 Vbeta and 13 Jbeta primers were used. TCRdb keeps only in-frame clones here, not all; method: immunoSEQ multiplex PCR. This table holds about 120,000 clones, around 75% found once. Germline V lookup: CDR1 SGHVS, CDR2 FQNEAQ. Trimming removed 4 bases from V and 2 bases from J, with 11 bases in between. This CDR3 is 15 amino acids long. The clonotype was recovered from a woman aged 30 to 39 in good health and CMV-seronegative. The rearrangement links TRBV7-8 to TRBJ1-4; D uncertain. Sequencing was done on a sample of PBMCs. The CDR3 loop reads CASSSYSFTNEKLFF. The CDR3 DNA sequence: TGTGCCAGCAGCTCGTACTCGTTTACTAATGAAAAACTGTTTTTT. Supplemented by reference TRBV7-8 and TRBJ1-4, the full variable domain reads GAGVSQSPRYKVAKRGQDVALRCDPISGHVSLFWYQQALGQGPEFLTYFQNEAQLDKSGLPSDRFFAERPEGSVSTLKIQRTQQEDSAVYLCASSSYSFTNEKLFFGSGTQLSVL.